Given below is one T cell receptor (beta chain) in context. The sample originates from a study of shared clonotypes between healthy human individuals. About the research overall: Each donor had three CD4 naive, three CD4 memory, two CD8 naive and one CD8 memory plate.

This CDR3 region has 14 residues. Germline V lookup: CDR1 SGHNT, CDR2 YENEEA. With 4 bases clipped from V and 6 bases from J, the junction kept 2 bases outside the gene matches. The method was immunoSEQ multiplex PCR; TCRdb's version includes in-frame clones alone and lacks a portion of them. The repertoire holds 1 million to 1.3 million clones, with approximately 80% as singletons. The rearrangement uses TRBV11-3 and TRBJ2-1; TRBD1 agrees at 11 bases. This TCR derives from a young man in good health. Some clones in this sample may be carry-over from other donors' samples. The sequencing input was memory CD4+ T cells from PBMCs. The subset was: CD45RA-negative fraction. The CDR3 bases are TGTGCCAGCAGCTCTGGGACAGGGGGCAATGAGCAGTTCTTC. Translation: CASSSGTGGNEQFF.